Following are 9 T cell receptor beta chains from one sample sequenced in a study of cytomegalovirus exposure and HLA in healthy donors. TCRdb keeps only in-frame clones here, not all; method: immunoSEQ multiplex PCR. The data contain some 67,000 clones, about 95% of them singletons. Sequenced sample: PBMCs. These receptor sequences come from a young woman in good health and CMV-seronegative.

The gene calls are TRBV9 and TRBJ1-3, with a tentative D call TRBD1 (5 bases). Germline V CDR1 and CDR2: SGDLS, YYNGEE. Trimming left V 0 bases short and J 4 bases short, with 5 bases between. This CDR3 region has 13 residues. CDR3 DNA: TGTGCCAGCAGCGTAGGACAGGGAAACACCATATATTTT. Translation: CASSVGQGNTIYF.

V and J are TRBV19 and TRBJ2-1; unclear D gene. Germline CDR1 LNHDA, CDR2 SQIVND (reference sequence). The CDR3 contains 13 residues. V was cut by 3 bases and J by 6 bases, with 9 bases left in between. CDR3 DNA sequence: TGTGCCAGTAGTATTGACCGAGGCAATGAGCAGTTCTTC. It translates to CASSIDRGNEQFF.

The chain couples TRBV13 to TRBJ2-2, with D possibly matching TRBD1 (5 bases). Germline CDR1 reads PRHDT; CDR2 reads FYEKMQ (reference sequence). This CDR3 is built from 13 residues. V was clipped by 5 bases and J by 6 bases, with 10 bases between them. CDR3 amino acids: CASSRAGPGELFF. CDR3 nucleotides: TGTGCCAGCAGCCGCGCAGGGCCCGGGGAGCTGTTTTTT.

This chain connects TRBV5-1 to TRBJ2-1, with 12 bases fitting TRBD2. Per germline, CDR1 SGHRS and CDR2 YFSETQ. Unmatched junction bases numbered 5, after V lost 2 bases and J lost 8 bases. This CDR3 is 15 amino acids long. CDR3 DNA sequence: TGCGCCAGCAGCTTCCTAGCGGGGGGGAGGGATGAGCAGTTCTTC. Encoded protein: CASSFLAGGRDEQFF.

Sample share makes this clone medium-sized. V usage is TRBV29-1 and J usage is TRBJ1-2; D not resolved. Germline V lookup: CDR1 SQVTM, CDR2 ANQGSEA. V was trimmed by 4 bases and J by 1 base, leaving 7 bases between them. The CDR3 has 12 amino acids. The CDR3 DNA sequence: TGCAGCGTTGCAGAGAGTAACTATGGCTACACCTTC. Its translation: CSVAESNYGYTF.

The chain combines TRBV4-2 with TRBJ2-7, with TRBD2 as a possible D gene (6 bases). The CDR3 has 15 amino acids. Germline V lookup: CDR1 LGHNA, CDR2 YNFKEQ. Trimming left V 2 bases short and J 3 bases short, with 14 bases between. The CDR3 DNA is TGTGCCAGCAGCCAAATGTTGGAGGGATACTACGAGCAGTACTTC. Residues: CASSQMLEGYYEQYF.

V and J are TRBV27 and TRBJ2-1; TRBD2 matches at 14 bases. The germline gives CDR1 MNHEY, CDR2 SMNVEV (reference sequence). The CDR3 extends over 16 amino acids. J lost 7 bases, V lost 5 bases, and 7 bases had no gene match. CDR3 sequence (DNA): TGTGCCAGCAGTCCTCGACTAGCGGGGGGGTGGAATGAGCAGTTCTTC. Translation: CASSPRLAGGWNEQFF.

The chain employs TRBV27 and TRBJ1-1, with D possibly matching TRBD1 (6 bases). Germline V gene lookup returns CDR1 MNHEY and CDR2 SMNVEV (reference sequence). Trimming pared 5 bases from V and 3 bases from J, leaving 16 bases between. This CDR3 is 15 amino acids long. CDR3 nucleotides: TGTGCCAGCAGTGACTCTAGGGGGTCTTACACTGAAGCTTTCTTT. Protein sequence: CASSDSRGSYTEAFF.

The chain links TRBV20-1 to TRBJ1-1; no reliable D call. Germline loops: CDR1 DFQATT, CDR2 SNEGSKA (reference sequence). V dropped 6 bases and J dropped 4 bases, with 9 bases sitting between them. This CDR3 comprises 11 residues. The CDR3 DNA sequence: TGCAGTGCCACCCTAGGCACTGAAGCTTTCTTT. The encoded protein is CSATLGTEAFF.